The sample holds one count of the clone carrying this T cell receptor (beta chain). The antigen is not known. Germline CDR1 SQVTM, CDR2 ANQGSEA. This CDR3 is built from 11 residues. Donors sampled were nominally healthy, though unrecorded immune exposures were likely. The data derive from a study of cytomegalovirus exposure and HLA in healthy donors. General study results and limits: There were several of the most significant clusters that appeared linked to common viral pathogens in a later analysis.

60 Vbeta and 13 Jbeta primers were used in PCR. Some clones are missing from TCRdb's copy, which holds only in-frame ones; the method was immunoSEQ multiplex PCR. Of 150,000 or so clones listed, around 80% are singletons. Material for sequencing was PBMCs. The TCR comes from a young man in good health and CMV-seropositive. The chain links TRBV29-1 to TRBJ2-5; 9 nucleotides line up with TRBD1. TRBJ2-7 matches the DNA end more closely, so the J call is doubtful. The chain's CDR3 is CSVRTGDEQYF. The DNA for the CDR3 is TGCAGCGTGCGGACAGGGGACGAGCAGTACTTC.